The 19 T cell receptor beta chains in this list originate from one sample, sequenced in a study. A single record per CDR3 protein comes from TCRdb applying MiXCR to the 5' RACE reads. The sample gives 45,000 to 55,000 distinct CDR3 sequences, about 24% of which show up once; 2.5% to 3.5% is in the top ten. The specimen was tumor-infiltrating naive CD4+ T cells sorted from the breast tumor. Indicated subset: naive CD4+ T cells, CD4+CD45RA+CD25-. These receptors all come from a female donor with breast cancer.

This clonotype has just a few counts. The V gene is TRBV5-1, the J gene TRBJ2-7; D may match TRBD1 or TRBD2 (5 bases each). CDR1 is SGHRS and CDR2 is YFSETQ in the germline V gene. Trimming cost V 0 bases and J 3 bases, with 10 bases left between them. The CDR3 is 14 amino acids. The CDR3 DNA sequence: TGCGCCAGCAGCTTGGAGGGGACCAACTACGAGCAGTACTTC. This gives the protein CASSLEGTNYEQYF. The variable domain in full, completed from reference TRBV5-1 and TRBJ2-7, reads KAGVTQTPRYLIKTRGQQVTLSCSPISGHRSVSWYQQTPGQGLQFLFEYFSETQRNKGNFPGRFSGRQFSNSRSEMNVSTLELGDSALYLCASSLEGTNYEQYFGPGTRLTVT.

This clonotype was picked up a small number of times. The CDR3 region has the DNA TGTGCCAGCAGTGGGACAGCCACTAACTATGGCTACACCTTC. Its protein is CASSGTATNYGYTF. The V and J genes are TRBV12-3 or TRBV12-4 and TRBJ1-2, with 7 bases fitting TRBD1. The CDR3 covers 14 residues. Trimming at V came to 5 bases and at J to 0 bases, leaving 3 bases not matched to a gene.

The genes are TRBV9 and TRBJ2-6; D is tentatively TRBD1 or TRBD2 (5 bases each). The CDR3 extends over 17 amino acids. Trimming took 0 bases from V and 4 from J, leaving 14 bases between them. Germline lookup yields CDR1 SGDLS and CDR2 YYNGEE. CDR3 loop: CASSVGGRFGGANVLTF. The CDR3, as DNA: TGTGCCAGCAGCGTAGGGGGGAGATTTGGCGGGGCCAACGTCCTGACTTTC.

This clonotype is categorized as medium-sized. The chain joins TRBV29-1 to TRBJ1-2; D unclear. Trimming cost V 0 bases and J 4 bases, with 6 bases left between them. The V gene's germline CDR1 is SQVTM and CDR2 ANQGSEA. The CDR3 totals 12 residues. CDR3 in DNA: TGCAGCGTTGAAGAGGGAGGCTATGGCTACACCTTC. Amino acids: CSVEEGGYGYTF. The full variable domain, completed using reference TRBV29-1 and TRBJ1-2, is SAVISQKPSRDICQRGTSLTIQCQVDSQVTMMFWYRQQPGQSLTLIATANQGSEATYESGFVIDKFPISRPNLTFSTLTVSNMSPEDSSIYLCSVEEGGYGYTFGSGTRLTVV.

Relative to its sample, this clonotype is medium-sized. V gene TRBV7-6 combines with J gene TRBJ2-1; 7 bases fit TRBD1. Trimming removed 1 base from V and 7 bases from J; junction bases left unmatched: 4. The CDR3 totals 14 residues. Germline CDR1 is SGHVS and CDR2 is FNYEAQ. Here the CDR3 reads CASSLVGTVNEQFF. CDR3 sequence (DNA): TGTGCCAGCAGCTTAGTCGGGACAGTGAATGAGCAGTTCTTC.

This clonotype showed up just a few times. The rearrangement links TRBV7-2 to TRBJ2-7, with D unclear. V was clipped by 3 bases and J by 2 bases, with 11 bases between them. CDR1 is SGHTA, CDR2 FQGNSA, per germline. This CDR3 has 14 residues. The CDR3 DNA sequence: TGTGCCAGCAGCTTTGATCGGCAGGCCTACGAGCAGTACTTC. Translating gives CASSFDRQAYEQYF. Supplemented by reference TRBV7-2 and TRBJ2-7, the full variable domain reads GAGVSQSPSNKVTEKGKDVELRCDPISGHTALYWYRQSLGQGLEFLIYFQGNSAPDKSGLPSDRFSAERTGGSVSTLTIQRTQQEDSAVYLCASSFDRQAYEQYFGPGTRLTVT.

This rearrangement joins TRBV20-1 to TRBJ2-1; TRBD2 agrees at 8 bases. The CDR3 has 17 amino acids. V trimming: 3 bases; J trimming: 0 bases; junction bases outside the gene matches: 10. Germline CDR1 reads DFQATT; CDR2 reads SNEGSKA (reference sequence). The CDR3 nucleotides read TGCAGTGCTAGCCCGCTGGAGCGGGGGAGCTCCTACAATGAGCAGTTCTTC. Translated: CSASPLERGSSYNEQFF.

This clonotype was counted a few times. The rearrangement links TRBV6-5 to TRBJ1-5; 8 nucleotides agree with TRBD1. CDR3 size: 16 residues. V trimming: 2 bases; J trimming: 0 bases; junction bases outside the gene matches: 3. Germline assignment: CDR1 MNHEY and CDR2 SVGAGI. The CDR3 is CASSYPDRDSNQPQHF. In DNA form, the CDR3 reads TGTGCCAGCAGTTACCCGGACAGGGATAGCAATCAGCCCCAGCATTTT.

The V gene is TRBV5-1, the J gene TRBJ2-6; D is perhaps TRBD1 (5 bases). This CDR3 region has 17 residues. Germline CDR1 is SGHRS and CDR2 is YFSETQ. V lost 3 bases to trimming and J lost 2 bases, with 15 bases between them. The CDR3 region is CASSSRFDSPGANVLTF. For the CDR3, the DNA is TGCGCCAGCAGCTCTCGTTTCGACAGCCCTGGGGCCAACGTCCTGACTTTC.

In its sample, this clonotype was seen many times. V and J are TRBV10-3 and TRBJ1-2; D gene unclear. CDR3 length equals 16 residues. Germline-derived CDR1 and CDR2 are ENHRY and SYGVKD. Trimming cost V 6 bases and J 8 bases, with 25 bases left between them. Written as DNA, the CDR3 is TGTGCCATCAGGGGTTCCAGCTCAGCCCGTCACGAAGGCTACACCTTC. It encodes CAIRGSSSARHEGYTF.

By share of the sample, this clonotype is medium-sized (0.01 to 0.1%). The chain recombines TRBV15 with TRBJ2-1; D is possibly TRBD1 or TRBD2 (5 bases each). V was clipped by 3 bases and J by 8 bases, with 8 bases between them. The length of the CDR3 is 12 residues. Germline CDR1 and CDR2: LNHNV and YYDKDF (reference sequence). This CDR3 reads CATSRRGDEQFF. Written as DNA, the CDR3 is TGTGCCACCAGCAGGAGGGGCGATGAGCAGTTCTTC.

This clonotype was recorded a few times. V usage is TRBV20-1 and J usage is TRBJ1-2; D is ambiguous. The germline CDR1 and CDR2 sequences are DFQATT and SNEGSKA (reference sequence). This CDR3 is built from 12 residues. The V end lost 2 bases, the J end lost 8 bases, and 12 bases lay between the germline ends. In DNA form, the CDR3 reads TGCAGTGCTAGACGAGGGTTTGACGGCTACACCTTC. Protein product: CSARRGFDGYTF.

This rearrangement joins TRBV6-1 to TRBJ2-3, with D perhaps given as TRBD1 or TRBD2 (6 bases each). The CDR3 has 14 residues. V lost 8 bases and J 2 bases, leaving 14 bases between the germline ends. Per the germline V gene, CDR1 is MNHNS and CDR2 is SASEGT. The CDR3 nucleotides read TGTGCCAGCCTAGAGGGGGGCCTCACAGATACGCAGTATTTT. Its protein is CASLEGGLTDTQYF.

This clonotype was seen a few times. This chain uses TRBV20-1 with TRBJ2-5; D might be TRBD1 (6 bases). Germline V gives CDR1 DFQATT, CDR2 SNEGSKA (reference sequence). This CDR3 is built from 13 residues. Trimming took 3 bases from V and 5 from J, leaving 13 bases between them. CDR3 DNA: TGCAGTGCTAGGACAGGTCTTGGGGAGACCCAGTACTTC. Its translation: CSARTGLGETQYF.

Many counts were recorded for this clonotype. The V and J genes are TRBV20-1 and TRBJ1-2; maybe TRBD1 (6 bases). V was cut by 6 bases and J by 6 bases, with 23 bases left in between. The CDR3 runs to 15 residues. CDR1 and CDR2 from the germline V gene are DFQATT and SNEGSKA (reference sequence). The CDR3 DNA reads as TGCAGTGCATTTACGGGGGGCTACCTAACTAATGGCTACACCTTC. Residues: CSAFTGGYLTNGYTF.

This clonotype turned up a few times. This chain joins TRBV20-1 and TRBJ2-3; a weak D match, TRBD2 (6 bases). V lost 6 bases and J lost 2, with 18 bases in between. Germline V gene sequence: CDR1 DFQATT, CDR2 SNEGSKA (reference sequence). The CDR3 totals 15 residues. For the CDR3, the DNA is TGCAGTGCCCAAAATCTAGCGACCCACACAGATACGCAGTATTTT. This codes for CSAQNLATHTDTQYF.

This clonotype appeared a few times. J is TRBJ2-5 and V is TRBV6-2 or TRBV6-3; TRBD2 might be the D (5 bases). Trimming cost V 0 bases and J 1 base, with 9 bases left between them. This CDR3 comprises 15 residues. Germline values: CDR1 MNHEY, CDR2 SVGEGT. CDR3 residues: CASSYSASSQETQYF. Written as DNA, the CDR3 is TGTGCCAGCAGTTACTCGGCTAGCTCCCAAGAGACCCAGTACTTC.

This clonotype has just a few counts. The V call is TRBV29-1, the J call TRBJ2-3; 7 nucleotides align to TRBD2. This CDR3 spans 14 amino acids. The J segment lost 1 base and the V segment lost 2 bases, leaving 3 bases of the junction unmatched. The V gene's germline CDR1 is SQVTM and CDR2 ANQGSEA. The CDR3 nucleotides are TGCAGCGTTGAACGACTAGCCGGCACAGATACGCAGTATTTT. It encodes CSVERLAGTDTQYF.

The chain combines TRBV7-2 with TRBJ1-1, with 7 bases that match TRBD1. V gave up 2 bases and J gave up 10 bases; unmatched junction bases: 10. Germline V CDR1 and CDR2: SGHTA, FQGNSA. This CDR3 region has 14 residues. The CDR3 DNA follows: TGTGCCAGCAGCTTATCGACTCGGGACAGCCGAGCTTTCTTT. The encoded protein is CASSLSTRDSRAFF.